The clone carrying this T cell receptor beta chain was detected a few times. Antigen: not known. The entry originates in a study of T cell repertoires in cytomegalovirus infection. TCRdb processed the reads anew with MiXCR; each CDR3 protein has one entry. The data hold some 62,000 distinct CDR3 sequences, with over 20% observed a single time. V shed 5 bases, J shed 5 bases, and the junction held 12 bases outside the gene matches. The germline V gene encodes CDR1 SGHTA and CDR2 FQGNSA. The CDR3 spans 15 residues. The sequence was collected from a human donor in good health (CMV status not recorded). Some clones in this sample may be carry-over from other donors' samples. This specimen consisted of CD8+ T cells from cultured PBMCs, obtained from culture after CMV antigen stimulation. This rearrangement joins TRBV7-2 to TRBJ2-7; 7 bases map to TRBD1. In nucleotides, the CDR3 is TGTGCCAGCAGCCCCCGGGACAGTTCGCTGCACGAGCAGTACTTC. This codes for CASSPRDSSLHEQYF.